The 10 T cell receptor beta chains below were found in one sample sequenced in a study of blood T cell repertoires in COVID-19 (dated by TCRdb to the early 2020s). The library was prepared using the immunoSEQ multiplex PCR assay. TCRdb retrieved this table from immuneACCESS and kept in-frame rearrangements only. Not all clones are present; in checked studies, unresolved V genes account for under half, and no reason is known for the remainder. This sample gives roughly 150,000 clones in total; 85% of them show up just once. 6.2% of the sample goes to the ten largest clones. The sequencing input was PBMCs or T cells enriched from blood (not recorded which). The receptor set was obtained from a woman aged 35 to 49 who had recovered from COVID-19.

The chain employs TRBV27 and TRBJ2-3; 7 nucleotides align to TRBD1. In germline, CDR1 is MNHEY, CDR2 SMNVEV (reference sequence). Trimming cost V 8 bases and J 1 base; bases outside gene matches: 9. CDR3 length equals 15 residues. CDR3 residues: CASAGGQARTDTQYF. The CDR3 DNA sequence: TGTGCCAGCGCCGGCGGACAGGCCCGCACAGATACGCAGTATTTT.

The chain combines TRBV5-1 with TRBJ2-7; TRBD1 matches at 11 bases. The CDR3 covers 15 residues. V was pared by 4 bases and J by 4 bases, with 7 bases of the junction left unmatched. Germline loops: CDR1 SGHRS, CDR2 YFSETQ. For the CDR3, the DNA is TGCGCCAGCAGCGGAGGGACAGGGGGTTCGTACGAGCAGTACTTC. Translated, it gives CASSGGTGGSYEQYF.

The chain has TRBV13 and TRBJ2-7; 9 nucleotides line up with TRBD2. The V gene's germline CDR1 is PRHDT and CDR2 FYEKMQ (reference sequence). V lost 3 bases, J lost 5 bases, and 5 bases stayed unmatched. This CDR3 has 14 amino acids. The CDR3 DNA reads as TGTGCCAGCAGCTTTGGTAGCGGGAGTGACGAGCAGTACTTC. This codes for CASSFGSGSDEQYF.

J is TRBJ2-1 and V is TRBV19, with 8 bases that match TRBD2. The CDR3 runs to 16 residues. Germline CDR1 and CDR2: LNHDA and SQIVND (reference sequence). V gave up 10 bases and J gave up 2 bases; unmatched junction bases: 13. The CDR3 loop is CATPLRPGGAYNEQFF. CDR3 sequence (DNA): TGTGCCACACCTTTAAGGCCGGGGGGGGCCTACAATGAGCAGTTCTTC. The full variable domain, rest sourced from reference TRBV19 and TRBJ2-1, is DGGITQSPKYLFRKEGQNVTLSCEQNLNHDAMYWYRQDPGQGLRLIYYSQIVNDFQKGDIAEGYSVSREKKESFPLTVTSAQKNPTAFYLCATPLRPGGAYNEQFFGPGTRLTVL.

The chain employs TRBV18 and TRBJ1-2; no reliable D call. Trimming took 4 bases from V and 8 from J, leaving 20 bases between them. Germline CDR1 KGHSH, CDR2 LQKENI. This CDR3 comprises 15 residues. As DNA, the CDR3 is TGTGCCAGCTCACGTCCTGACACCCCTCCTGGGGGCTACACCTTC. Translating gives CASSRPDTPPGGYTF.

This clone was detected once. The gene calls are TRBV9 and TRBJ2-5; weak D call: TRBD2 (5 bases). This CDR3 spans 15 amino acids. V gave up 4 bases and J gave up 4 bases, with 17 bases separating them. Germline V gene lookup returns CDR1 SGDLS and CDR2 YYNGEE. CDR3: CASSQLAEAPETQYF. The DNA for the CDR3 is TGTGCCAGCAGCCAACTGGCGGAGGCACCAGAGACCCAGTACTTC.

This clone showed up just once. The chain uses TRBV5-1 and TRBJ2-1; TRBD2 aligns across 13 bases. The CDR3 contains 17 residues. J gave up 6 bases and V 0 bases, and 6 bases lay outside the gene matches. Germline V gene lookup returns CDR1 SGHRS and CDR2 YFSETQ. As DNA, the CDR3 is TGCGCCAGCAGCTTGGCTACTAGCGGGGGGGCGGGCAATGAGCAGTTCTTC. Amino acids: CASSLATSGGAGNEQFF. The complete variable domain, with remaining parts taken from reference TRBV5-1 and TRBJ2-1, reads KAGVTQTPRYLIKTRGQQVTLSCSPISGHRSVSWYQQTPGQGLQFLFEYFSETQRNKGNFPGRFSGRQFSNSRSEMNVSTLELGDSALYLCASSLATSGGAGNEQFFGPGTRLTVL.

The CDR3 DNA follows: TGTGCCACCAGCAGAGAGGTTACAGGGCGCTACGAGCAGTACTTC. It encodes CATSREVTGRYEQYF. V gene TRBV15 combines with J gene TRBJ2-7; tentative D call: TRBD1 (6 bases). The germline V gene has CDR1 LNHNV and CDR2 YYDKDF (reference sequence). The CDR3 runs to 15 residues. V lost 0 bases and J 3 bases, leaving 12 bases between the germline ends.

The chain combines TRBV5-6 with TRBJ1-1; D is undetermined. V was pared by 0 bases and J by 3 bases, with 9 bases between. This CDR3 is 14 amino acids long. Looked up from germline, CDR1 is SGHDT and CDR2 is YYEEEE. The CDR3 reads CASSLERQYTEAFF. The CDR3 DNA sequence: TGTGCCAGCAGCTTGGAGAGGCAGTACACTGAAGCTTTCTTT.

CDR3 in amino acids: CASSLKQGAGTGELFF. The DNA for the CDR3 is TGCGCCAGCAGCCTTAAACAGGGGGCAGGCACCGGGGAGCTGTTTTTT. The rearrangement links TRBV4-1 to TRBJ2-2; 9 bases map to TRBD1. Trimming took 4 bases from V and 4 from J; bases not matched to a gene: 7. Germline V lookup: CDR1 MGHRA, CDR2 YSYEKL. The length of the CDR3 is 16 residues.